This T cell receptor (beta chain) was observed in a study of blood T cell repertoires in COVID-19. Study-wide background: Samples taken during acute and convalescent COVID-19 were collected in the United States, Italy and Spain.

The V end was cut by 1 base, the J end by 4 bases, with 10 bases between. The CDR3 loop spans 15 amino acids. Germline V CDR1 and CDR2: LNHNV, YYDKDF (reference sequence). Per the original methods: Estimates of nucleated cell counts were drawn from the amplification of reference gene primers. Clones were read by immunoSEQ multiplex PCR, and TCRdb kept only the in-frame ones, dropping some. For V, J and clone size, that table is used; D and trimming come from the DNA. The sample has some 300,000 clones, over 75% seen once. All enrollees were roughly 18 to 95 years old and from approximately 25 US areas. Cohort 3 donors were reported recovered after two negative PCRs, clearance, or symptom resolution.

The chain employs TRBV15 and TRBJ2-2; D gene uncertain. The origin of this receptor is a woman aged 25 to 39 who had recovered from COVID-19. Sample: PBMCs or T cells enriched from blood (not recorded which). CDR3 bases: TGTGCCACCAGCAGAGGGCTAGATCCCACCGGGGAGCTGTTTTTT. It yields the protein CATSRGLDPTGELFF. Together with reference TRBV15 and TRBJ2-2, the CDR3 gives the full variable domain: DAMVIQNPRYQVTQFGKPVTLSCSQTLNHNVMYWYQQKSSQAPKLLFHYYDKDFNNEADTPDNFQSRRPNTSFCFLDIRSPGLGDTAMYLCATSRGLDPTGELFFGEGSRLTVL.